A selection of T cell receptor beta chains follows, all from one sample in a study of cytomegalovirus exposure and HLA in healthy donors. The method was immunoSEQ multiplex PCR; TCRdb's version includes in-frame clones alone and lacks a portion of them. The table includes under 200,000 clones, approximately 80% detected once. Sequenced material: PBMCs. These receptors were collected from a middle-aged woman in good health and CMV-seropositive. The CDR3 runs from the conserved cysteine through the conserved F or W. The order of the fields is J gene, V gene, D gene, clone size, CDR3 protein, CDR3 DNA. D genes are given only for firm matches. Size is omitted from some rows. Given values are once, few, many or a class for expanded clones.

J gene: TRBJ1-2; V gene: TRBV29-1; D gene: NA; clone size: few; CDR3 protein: CSVEVISFGYGYTF; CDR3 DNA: TGCAGCGTTGAAGTTATCAGTTTCGGGTATGGCTACACCTTC
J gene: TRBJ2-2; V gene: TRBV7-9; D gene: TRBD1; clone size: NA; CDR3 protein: CASSSTRGFNTGELFF; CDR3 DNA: TGTGCCAGCAGCTCTACCAGGGGGTTCAACACCGGGGAGCTGTTTTTT
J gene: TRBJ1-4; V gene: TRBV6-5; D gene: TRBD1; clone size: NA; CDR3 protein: CASSLRGPIEKLFF; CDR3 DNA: TGTGCCAGCAGTCTCAGGGGGCCTATCGAAAAACTGTTTTTT
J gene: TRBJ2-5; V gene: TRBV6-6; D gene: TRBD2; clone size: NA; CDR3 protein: CARLGLAAQETQYF; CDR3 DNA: TGTGCCAGGCTGGGACTAGCGGCCCAAGAGACCCAGTACTTC
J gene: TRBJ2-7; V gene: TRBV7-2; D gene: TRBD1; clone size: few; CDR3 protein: CASSPGQGAYEQYF; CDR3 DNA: TGTGCCAGCAGCCCTGGGCAGGGGGCGTACGAGCAGTACTTC
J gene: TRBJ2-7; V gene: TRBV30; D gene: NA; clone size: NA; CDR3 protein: CAWSVSGFLEQYF; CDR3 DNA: TGTGCCTGGAGTGTCTCAGGTTTCCTCGAGCAGTACTTC
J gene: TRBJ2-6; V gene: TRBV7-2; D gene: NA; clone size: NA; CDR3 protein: CASSPSGANILTF; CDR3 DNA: TGTGCCAGCAGCCCCTCTGGGGCCAACATCCTGACTTTC
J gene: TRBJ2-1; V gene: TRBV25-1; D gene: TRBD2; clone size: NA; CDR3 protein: CASRTSGGPNEQFF; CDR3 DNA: TGTGCCAGCAGGACTAGCGGGGGCCCCAATGAGCAGTTCTTC
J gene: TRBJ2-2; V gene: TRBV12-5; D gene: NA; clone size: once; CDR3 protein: CASGFDSVNTGELFF; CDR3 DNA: TGTGCTAGTGGTTTTGACAGCGTGAACACCGGGGAGCTGTTTTTT
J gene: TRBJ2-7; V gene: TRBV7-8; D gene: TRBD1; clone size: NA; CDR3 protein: CASSLPGGYEQYF; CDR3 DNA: TGTGCCAGCAGCTTACCAGGGGGCTACGAGCAGTACTTC
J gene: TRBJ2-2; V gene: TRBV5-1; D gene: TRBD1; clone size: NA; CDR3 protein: CASRSPGQGNTGELFF; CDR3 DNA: TGCGCCAGCAGGTCTCCGGGACAGGGGAACACCGGGGAGCTGTTTTTT
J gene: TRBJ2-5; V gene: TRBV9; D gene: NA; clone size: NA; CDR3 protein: CASSVGAREETQYF; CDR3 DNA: TGTGCCAGCAGCGTAGGGGCTCGGGAGGAGACCCAGTACTTC
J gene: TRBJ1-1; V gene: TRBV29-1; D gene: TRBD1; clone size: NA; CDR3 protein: CSAVTGATEAFF; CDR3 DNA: TGCAGCGCTGTGACAGGGGCCACTGAAGCTTTCTTT
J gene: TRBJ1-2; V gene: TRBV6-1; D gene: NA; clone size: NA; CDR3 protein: CASSEGGGSQADGYTF; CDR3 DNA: TGTGCCAGCAGTGAAGGAGGTGGGTCTCAAGCGGATGGCTACACCTTC
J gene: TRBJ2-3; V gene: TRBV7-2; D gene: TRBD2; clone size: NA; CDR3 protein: CASSPRLGGDTQYF; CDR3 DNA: TGTGCCAGCAGCCCCCGACTCGGGGGGGATACGCAGTATTTT
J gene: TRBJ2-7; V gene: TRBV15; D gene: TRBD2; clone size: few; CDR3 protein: CATSRTSGDSYEQYF; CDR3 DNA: TGTGCCACCAGCAGGACTAGCGGGGACTCCTACGAGCAGTACTTC
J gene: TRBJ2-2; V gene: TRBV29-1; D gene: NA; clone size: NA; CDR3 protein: CSAGGRSNTGELFF; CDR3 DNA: TGCAGCGCCGGTGGTAGGAGTAACACCGGGGAGCTGTTTTTT
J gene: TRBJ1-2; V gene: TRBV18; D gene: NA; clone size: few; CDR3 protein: CASSPAVNYGYTF; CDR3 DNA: TGTGCCAGCTCACCAGCAGTAAACTATGGCTACACCTTC
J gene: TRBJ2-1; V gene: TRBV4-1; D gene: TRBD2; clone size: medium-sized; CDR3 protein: CASSPGGSRGEQNNEQFF; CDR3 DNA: TGCGCCAGCAGCCCGGGGGGGAGCCGGGGGGAACAAAACAATGAGCAGTTCTTC
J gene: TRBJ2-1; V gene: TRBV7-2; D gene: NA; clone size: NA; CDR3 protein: CASSRGNEQFF; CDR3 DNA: TGTGCCAGCAGCAGAGGGAATGAGCAGTTCTTC
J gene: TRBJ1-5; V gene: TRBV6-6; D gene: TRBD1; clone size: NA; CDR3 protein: CASSIPQGAGQPQHF; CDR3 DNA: TGTGCCAGCAGCATACCTCAGGGGGCCGGTCAGCCCCAGCATTTT
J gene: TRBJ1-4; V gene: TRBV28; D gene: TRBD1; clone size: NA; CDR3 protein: CASSRGLGTNEKLFF; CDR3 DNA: TGTGCCAGCAGCAGGGGGCTCGGGACTAATGAAAAACTGTTTTTT
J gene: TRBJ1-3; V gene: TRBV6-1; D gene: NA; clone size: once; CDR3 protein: CASSSKESGNTIYF; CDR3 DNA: TGTGCCAGCAGTTCGAAGGAGAGTGGAAACACCATATATTTT
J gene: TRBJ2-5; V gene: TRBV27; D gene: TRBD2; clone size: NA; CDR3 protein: CVSSLGLAGVETQYF; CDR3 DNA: TGTGTCAGCAGTTTAGGACTAGCGGGGGTGGAGACCCAGTACTTC
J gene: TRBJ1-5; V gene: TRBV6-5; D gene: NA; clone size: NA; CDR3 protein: CASSYSTGNQPQHF; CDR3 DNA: TGTGCCAGCAGTTACTCGACAGGTAATCAGCCCCAGCATTTT
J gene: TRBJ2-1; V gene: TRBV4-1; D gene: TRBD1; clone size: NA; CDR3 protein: CASSQATGGNEQFF; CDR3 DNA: TGCGCCAGCAGCCAAGCTACAGGGGGTAATGAGCAGTTCTTC
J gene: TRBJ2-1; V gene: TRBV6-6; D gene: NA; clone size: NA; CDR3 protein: CASSGGTTNEQFF; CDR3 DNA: TGTGCCAGCAGTGGTGGGACAACCAATGAGCAGTTCTTC
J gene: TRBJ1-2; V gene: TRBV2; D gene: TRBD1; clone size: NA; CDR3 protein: CASRDRGVGYGYTF; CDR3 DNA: TGTGCCAGCAGGGACAGGGGGGTGGGCTATGGCTACACCTTC
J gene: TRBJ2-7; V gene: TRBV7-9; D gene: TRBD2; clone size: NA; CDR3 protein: CASSAGTSNDEQYF; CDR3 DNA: TGTGCCAGCAGCGCCGGGACTAGTAACGACGAGCAGTACTTC
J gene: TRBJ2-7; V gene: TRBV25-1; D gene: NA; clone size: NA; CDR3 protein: CASSESYYEQYF; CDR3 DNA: TGTGCCAGCAGTGAATCCTACTACGAGCAGTACTTC
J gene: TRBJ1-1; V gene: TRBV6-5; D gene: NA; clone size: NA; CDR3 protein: CASSYSIMSNTEAFF; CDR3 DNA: TGTGCCAGCAGTTACTCGATCATGAGTAACACTGAAGCTTTCTTT
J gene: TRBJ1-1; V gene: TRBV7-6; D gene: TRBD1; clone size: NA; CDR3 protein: CASSLAGGAGTEAFF; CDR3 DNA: TGTGCCAGCAGCTTAGCAGGGGGCGCAGGCACTGAAGCTTTCTTT
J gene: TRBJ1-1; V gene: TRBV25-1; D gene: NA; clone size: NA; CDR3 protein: CASSATTGTTLDTEAFF; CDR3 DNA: TGTGCCAGCAGTGCTACCACCGGGACAACTCTCGACACTGAAGCTTTCTTT
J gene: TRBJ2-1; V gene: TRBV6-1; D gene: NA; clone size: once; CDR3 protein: CASSASHRGNNEQFF; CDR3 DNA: TGTGCCAGCAGTGCCTCTCATCGGGGGAACAATGAGCAGTTCTTC
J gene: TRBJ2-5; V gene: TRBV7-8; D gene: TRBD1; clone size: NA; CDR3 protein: CASSREQGIQETQYF; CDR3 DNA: TGTGCCAGCAGCCGTGAACAGGGGATACAAGAGACCCAGTACTTC
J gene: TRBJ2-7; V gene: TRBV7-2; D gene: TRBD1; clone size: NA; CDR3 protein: CASSFDRGVYEQYF; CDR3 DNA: TGTGCCAGCAGCTTTGACAGGGGGGTCTACGAGCAGTACTTC
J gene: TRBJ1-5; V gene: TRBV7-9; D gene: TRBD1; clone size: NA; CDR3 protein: CSSSPPGQGFQPQHF; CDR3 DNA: TGTTCCAGCAGCCCGCCGGGACAGGGCTTTCAGCCCCAGCATTTT
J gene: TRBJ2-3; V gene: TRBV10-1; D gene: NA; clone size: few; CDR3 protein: CASSEVGIDTDTQYF; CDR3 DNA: TGCGCCAGCAGTGAAGTGGGCATTGACACAGATACGCAGTATTTT
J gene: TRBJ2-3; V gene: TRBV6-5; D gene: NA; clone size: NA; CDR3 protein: CASSSSTDTQYF; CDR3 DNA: TGTGCCAGCAGTTCGAGCACAGATACGCAGTATTTT
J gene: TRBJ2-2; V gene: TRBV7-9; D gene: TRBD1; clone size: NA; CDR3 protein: CASSLLGQGVTGELFF; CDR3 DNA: TGTGCCAGCAGCTTGTTGGGACAGGGGGTCACCGGGGAGCTGTTTTTT
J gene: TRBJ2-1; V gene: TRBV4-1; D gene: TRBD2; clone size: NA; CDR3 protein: CASSLGLAGENEQFF; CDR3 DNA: TGCGCCAGCAGCCTTGGTCTAGCGGGGGAAAATGAGCAGTTCTTC